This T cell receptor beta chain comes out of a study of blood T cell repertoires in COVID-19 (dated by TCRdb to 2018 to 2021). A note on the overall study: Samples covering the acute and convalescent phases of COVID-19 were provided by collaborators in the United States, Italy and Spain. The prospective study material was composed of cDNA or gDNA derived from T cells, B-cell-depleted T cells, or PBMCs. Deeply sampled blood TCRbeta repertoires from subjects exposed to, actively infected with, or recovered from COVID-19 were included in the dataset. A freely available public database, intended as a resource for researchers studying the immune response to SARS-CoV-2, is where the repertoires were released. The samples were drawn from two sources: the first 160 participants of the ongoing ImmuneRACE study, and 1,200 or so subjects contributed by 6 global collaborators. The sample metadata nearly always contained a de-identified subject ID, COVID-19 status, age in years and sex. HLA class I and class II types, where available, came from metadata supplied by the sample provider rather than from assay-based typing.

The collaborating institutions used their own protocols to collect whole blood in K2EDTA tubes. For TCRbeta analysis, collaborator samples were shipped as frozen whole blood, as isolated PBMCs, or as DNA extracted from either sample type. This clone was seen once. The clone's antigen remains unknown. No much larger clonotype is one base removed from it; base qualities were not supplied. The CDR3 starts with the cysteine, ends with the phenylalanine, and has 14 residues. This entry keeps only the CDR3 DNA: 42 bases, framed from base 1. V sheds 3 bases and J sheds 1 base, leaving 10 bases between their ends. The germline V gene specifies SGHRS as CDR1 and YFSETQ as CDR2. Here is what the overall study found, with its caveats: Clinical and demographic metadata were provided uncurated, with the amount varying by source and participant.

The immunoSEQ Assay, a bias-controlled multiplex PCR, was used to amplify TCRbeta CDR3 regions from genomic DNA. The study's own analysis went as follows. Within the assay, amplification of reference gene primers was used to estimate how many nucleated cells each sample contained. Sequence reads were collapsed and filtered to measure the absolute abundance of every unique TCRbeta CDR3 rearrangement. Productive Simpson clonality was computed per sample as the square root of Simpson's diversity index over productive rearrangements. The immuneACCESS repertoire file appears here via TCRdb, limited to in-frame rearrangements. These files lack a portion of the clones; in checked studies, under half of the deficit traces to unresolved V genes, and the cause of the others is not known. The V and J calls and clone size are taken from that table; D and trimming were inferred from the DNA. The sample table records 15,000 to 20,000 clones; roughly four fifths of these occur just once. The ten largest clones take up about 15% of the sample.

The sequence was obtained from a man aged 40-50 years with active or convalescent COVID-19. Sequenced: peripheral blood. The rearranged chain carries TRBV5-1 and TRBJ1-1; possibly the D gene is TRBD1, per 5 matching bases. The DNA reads TGCGCCAGCAGCTGGGGACTTAAGAACACTGAAGCTTTCTTT. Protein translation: CASSWGLKNTEAFF.